Below are 8 T cell receptor beta chains sequenced from a single sample in a study of CD8+CD57+ T cells in acquired aplastic anemia. Genomic DNA constituted the template upon which TCR beta VDJ and CDR3 profiling was performed. One entry per CDR3 protein results from TCRdb running MiXCR on the reads. This sample has approximately 130,000 distinct CDR3 sequences, with over 30% found just once. Those patients picked for sequencing had displayed CD8+CD57+ cell expansion on flow cytometry. The source material was sorted CD4+, CD8+, or CD8+CD57+ T cells (not recorded which) from PBMCs. Receptors were obtained from a human donor with aplastic anemia.

There are many counts of this clonotype. This chain connects TRBV14 to TRBJ2-5; no clear D. Between the trimmed V and J ends, which lost 3 bases and 2 bases, there was a span of 10 bases. Germline values: CDR1 SGHDN, CDR2 FVKESK. This CDR3 is built from 14 residues. The CDR3 DNA reads as TGTGCCAGCAGCCAGAAGGATTTTCAAGAGACCCAGTACTTC. Translating gives CASSQKDFQETQYF. Full variable domain (outside the CDR3, taken from reference TRBV14 and TRBJ2-5): EAGVTQFPSHSVIEKGQTVTLRCDPISGHDNLYWYRRVMGKEIKFLLHFVKESKQDESGMPNNRFLAERTGGTYSTLKVQPAELEDSGVYFCASSQKDFQETQYFGPGTRLLVL.

This clonotype came up once. The chain is built from TRBV11-3 and TRBJ1-1; maybe TRBD1 (5 bases). This CDR3 has 15 amino acids. The V gene's germline CDR1 is SGHNT and CDR2 YENEEA. The V end was cut by 5 bases, the J end by 0 bases, with 13 bases between. The CDR3 sequence: CASSLVQGMNTEAFF. In DNA, the CDR3 is TGTGCCAGCAGCCTAGTCCAGGGAATGAACACTGAAGCTTTCTTT. Full variable domain (rest looked up from reference TRBV11-3 and TRBJ1-1): EAGVVQSPRYKIIEKKQPVAFWCNPISGHNTLYWYLQNLGQGPELLIRYENEEAVDDSQLPKDRFSAERLKGVDSTLKIQPAELGDSAVYLCASSLVQGMNTEAFFGQGTRLTVV.

This clonotype was detected many times. The J gene is TRBJ2-7, the V gene TRBV20-1; 7 bases are shared with TRBD2. The germline V gene has CDR1 DFQATT and CDR2 SNEGSKA (reference sequence). With 2 bases clipped from V and 7 bases from J, the junction kept 8 bases outside the gene matches. This CDR3 spans 13 amino acids. The chain's CDR3 is CSARFSGGGEQYF. The CDR3 region has the DNA TGCAGTGCTAGATTTTCGGGGGGTGGGGAGCAGTACTTC.

CDR3 nucleotide sequence: TGCAGCGCCGGAGAGGGAACAGGATCCGGGGAGCTGTTTTTT. It translates to CSAGEGTGSGELFF. The chain links TRBV29-1 to TRBJ2-2, with D tentatively TRBD1 or TRBD2 (5 bases each). The CDR3 covers 14 residues. Germline assignment: CDR1 SQVTM and CDR2 ANQGSEA. With 7 bases removed from V and 6 bases from J, the gap between germline ends came to 18 bases.

The V call is TRBV20-1, the J call TRBJ2-1, with 7 bases identical to TRBD2. The CDR3 consists of 14 residues. Germline CDR1 and CDR2: DFQATT and SNEGSKA (reference sequence). With 0 bases clipped from V and 9 bases from J, the junction kept 8 bases outside the gene matches. The CDR3 coding sequence is TGCAGTGCTAGAGAACCGGGACTAATCTCTGAGCAGTTCTTC. Encoded protein: CSAREPGLISEQFF.

As for this clonotype: In this CDR3 the conserved last residue, phenylalanine or tryptophan, is missing, so a read error is likely. The V gene is TRBV5-1, the J gene TRBJ1-1; 10 bases align to TRBD1. V shed 0 bases and J 4 bases; nucleotides not matched to a gene: 6. Germline V gene data show CDR1 as SGHRS and CDR2 as YFSETQ. The CDR3 contains 16 residues. The chain's CDR3 is CASSLGTGGFGTEAFL. DNA of the CDR3: TGCGCCAGCAGCTTGGGGACAGGGGGATTCGGCACTGAAGCTTTCCTT.

Points on this clonotype: Being one base from a much bigger clone, this may be a read error. The CDR3 does not close with the conserved phenylalanine or tryptophan, likely indicating a read error. The chain recombines TRBV11-2 with TRBJ1-1, with unresolved D. Looked up from germline, CDR1 is SGHAT and CDR2 is FQNNGV. This CDR3 is built from 14 residues. Trimming cost V 2 bases and J 1 base, with 8 bases left between them. CDR3 coding DNA: TGTGCCAGCAGCTTATCGTCTGCGAACACTGAAGCTTTCCTT. It codes for CASSLSSANTEAFL.

The DNA of the CDR3 is TGTGCCAGCAGCTTAGGGTCTAGCGGGGGGCCCCAAGAGACCCAGTACTTC. It translates to CASSLGSSGGPQETQYF. The chain joins TRBV7-3 to TRBJ2-5; the match to TRBD2 covers 11 bases. CDR3 length: 17 residues. Losses at the gene ends were 2 bases for V and 1 base for J; bases not matched to a gene: 6. Germline CDR1 reads SGHTA; CDR2 reads FQGTGA.